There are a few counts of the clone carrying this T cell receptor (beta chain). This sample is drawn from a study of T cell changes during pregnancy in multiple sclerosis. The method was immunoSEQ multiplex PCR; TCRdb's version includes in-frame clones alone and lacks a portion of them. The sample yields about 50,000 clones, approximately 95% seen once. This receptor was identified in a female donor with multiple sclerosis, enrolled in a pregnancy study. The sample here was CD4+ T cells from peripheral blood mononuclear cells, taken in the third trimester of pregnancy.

The CDR3 loop is CAINRRTEGRGYTF. CDR3 sequence (DNA): TGCGCCATCAACCGAAGGACAGAGGGCCGGGGCTACACCTTC. The V call is TRBV10-1, the J call TRBJ1-2, with D maybe TRBD1 (6 bases). Germline values: CDR1 WNHNN, CDR2 SYGVQD (reference sequence). This CDR3 has 14 amino acids. V gave up 10 bases and J gave up 8 bases, with 23 bases separating them.